This T cell receptor (beta chain) is drawn from a study of shared clonotypes between healthy human individuals. Study-wide points: Sorted-subset sequencing, rarefaction showed, was incomplete despite large depth. Around 5% of naive CD4 clonotypes were shared across four donors.

The germline V gene has CDR1 MNHEY and CDR2 SMNVEV (reference sequence). The CDR3 spans 15 residues. The V end was cut by 4 bases, the J end by 3 bases, with 13 bases between. This clone was recorded once. No antigen is known for it. The table came from immunoSEQ multiplex PCR; TCRdb's copy has only in-frame clones and leaves some out. Of over a million clones listed, approximately 98% were seen once; the top ten hold 0.4% to 0.55%. HIV-negative, healthy adults without recent acute infections or vaccinations were the donors. The rearrangement links TRBV27 to TRBJ1-5; no clear D. This receptor was obtained from a man aged 25-40 years in good health. What was sequenced was naive CD4+ T cells sorted from blood. The subset was: CD45RA+ positively selected. CDR3 sequence reads: CASSSTGPTNQPQHF. For the CDR3, the DNA is TGTGCCAGCAGTTCGACCGGGCCCACCAATCAGCCCCAGCATTTT.